This T cell receptor (beta chain) comes out of a study of cytomegalovirus exposure and HLA in healthy donors. Study as a whole: Earlier results showed 90 million to 120 million unique TCR beta sequences derived from roughly 180 million T cells.

Study-level results: In a later analysis, HLA-associated TCR beta chains were more clonally expanded than equally common others. Among the CMV-associated chains, a few were confirmed in vitro as specific for CMV antigens. According to an earlier analysis, most TCR beta V segments yielded productive rearrangements about 90% or about 30% of the time.

Trimming stripped 6 bases from V and 5 bases from J, with 13 bases between. Germline-derived CDR1 and CDR2 are SGHTA and FQGTGA. This CDR3 contains 13 residues. The PCR ran on 60 Vbeta and 13 Jbeta primers. Sequenced by immunoSEQ multiplex PCR; TCRdb stores in-frame clones only, minus some. The data show 130,000 to 150,000 clones, over 65% seen once. Remarks on this clone: The antigen is unknown.

The sequenced material came from PBMCs. The source is a man aged 40-55 years in good health and CMV-seropositive. The chain joins TRBV7-3 to TRBJ1-2; perhaps TRBD1 as D (5 bases). The CDR3 DNA follows: TGTGCCAGCAGTTTCCGGGACTTTTATGGCTACACCTTC. Protein product: CASSFRDFYGYTF.